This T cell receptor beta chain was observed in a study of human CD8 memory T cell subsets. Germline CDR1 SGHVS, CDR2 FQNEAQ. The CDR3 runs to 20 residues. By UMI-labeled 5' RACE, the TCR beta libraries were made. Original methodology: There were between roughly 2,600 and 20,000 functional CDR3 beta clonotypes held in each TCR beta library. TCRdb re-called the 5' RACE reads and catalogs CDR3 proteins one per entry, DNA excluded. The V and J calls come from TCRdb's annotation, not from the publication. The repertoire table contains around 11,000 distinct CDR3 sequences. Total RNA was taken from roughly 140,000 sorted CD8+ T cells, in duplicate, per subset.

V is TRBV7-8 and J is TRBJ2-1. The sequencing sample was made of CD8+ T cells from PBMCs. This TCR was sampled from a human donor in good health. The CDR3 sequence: CASSLVGFGPGGSSYNEQFF.